The 6 T cell receptor beta chains in this list originate from one sample, sequenced in a study of Graves' ophthalmopathy and Graves' hyperthyroidism. Transcripts of RNA were the source for amplifying TCR beta CDR3 regions. Scientists carried out first-round RT-PCR using HTBI primers and then a second-round multiplex PCR. From the multiplex PCR reads, TCRdb called clonotypes with MiXCR, one entry per CDR3 protein. The data contain around 1,200,000 distinct CDR3 sequences, roughly 35% of them singletons. The sequencing sample was made of peripheral blood or thyroid tissue (not recorded which). These receptors all stem from an adult man with Graves' hyperthyroidism.

This clonotype was observed at least ten times. The chain uses TRBV9 and TRBJ1-5, with 9 positions matching TRBD1. This CDR3 region has 14 residues. V lost 7 bases, J lost 6 bases, and 8 bases stayed unmatched. Germline CDR1 is SGDLS and CDR2 is YYNGEE. The CDR3 nucleotides are TGTGCCAGCGATAGAACAGGGGGCAGTCAGCCCCAGCATTTT. It encodes CASDRTGGSQPQHF.

The rearrangement uses TRBV12-3 or TRBV12-4 and TRBJ2-7, with TRBD2 as a possible D gene (5 bases). Trimming took off 3 bases at V and 6 bases at J, with 15 bases between the two ends. This CDR3 is 14 amino acids long. The DNA of the CDR3 is TGTGCCAGCAGTTTTGCGGAGGCCATGGTCGAGCAGTACTTC. Protein product: CASSFAEAMVEQYF.

This clonotype has at least ten counts. The rearrangement joins TRBV7-3 to TRBJ2-5; maybe TRBD2 (6 bases). This CDR3 contains 15 residues. The V gene lost 5 bases and the J gene lost 4 bases, with 17 bases spanning the gap. Germline lookup yields CDR1 SGHTA and CDR2 FQGTGA. As DNA, the CDR3 is TGTGCCAGCAGCGCAACGGGACTCTTGGGAGAGACCCAGTACTTC. This codes for CASSATGLLGETQYF.

This clonotype was detected only once. It may be a read error: a sequence one base away is much more abundant. The rearrangement uses TRBV7-2 and TRBJ2-2; TRBD2 matches 8 bases. This CDR3 has 17 amino acids. CDR1 SGHTA and CDR2 FQGNSA come from the germline V gene. CDR3 region: CASSLSPWLAGTGELSF. CDR3 DNA sequence: TGTGCCAGCAGCTTGTCACCATGGCTAGCGGGTACCGGGGAGCTGTCTTTT.

There are many counts of this clonotype. The chain uses TRBV19 and TRBJ1-1; 7 nucleotides line up with TRBD1. With V trimmed by 7 bases and J by 4 bases, 6 bases remained unmatched. Germline V CDR1 and CDR2: LNHDA, SQIVND (reference sequence). The CDR3 is 13 amino acids. DNA of the CDR3: TGTGCCAGTACTACGGACAGGTCCACTGAAGCTTTCTTT. This translates into CASTTDRSTEAFF.

This clonotype showed up just a few times. The chain is built from TRBV5-8 and TRBJ2-7, with D perhaps TRBD2 (6 bases). This CDR3 comprises 15 residues. V lost 4 bases and J lost 2, with 16 bases in between. Germline V gives CDR1 SGHTS, CDR2 YDEGEE. CDR3 DNA: TGTGCCAGCAGCCGGTTGGAGACTAGTGCCTACGAGCAGTACTTC. Amino acids: CASSRLETSAYEQYF.